This T cell receptor (beta chain) was documented in a study of Graves' ophthalmopathy and Graves' hyperthyroidism. Germline V CDR1 and CDR2: SQVTM, ANQGSEA. The CDR3 loop spans 14 amino acids. V was pared by 1 base and J by 3 bases, with 13 bases between. The study amplified TCR beta CDR3 regions using RNA transcripts. HTBI-primed first-round RT-PCR preceded second-round multiplex PCR. MiXCR, applied by TCRdb to the multiplex PCR reads, yields one record per CDR3 protein. The sample lists roughly 160,000 distinct CDR3 sequences, roughly 36% occurring once. CAS ≥3, NOSPECS ≥4, moderate-to-severe activity and duration under 3 months marked donors with ophthalmopathy.

Sample: peripheral blood. The gene calls are TRBV29-1 and TRBJ2-7; tentatively, D is TRBD1 (5 bases). The receptor was isolated from a man younger than 40 with Graves' ophthalmopathy. CDR3 bases: TGCAGCGTTGAAGGGGGCCGCGTCGGCTACGAGCAGTACTTC. This translates into CSVEGGRVGYEQYF.